This is a list of T cell receptor beta chains from one sample in a study of cytomegalovirus exposure and HLA in healthy donors. Method: immunoSEQ multiplex PCR; TCRdb's copy keeps in-frame clones and lacks some. The profile shows around 200,000 clones, 80% of them singletons. The source material was PBMCs. The receptor source for this set is a boy between 5 and 17 years old in good health and CMV-seronegative. Each CDR3 is given with its conserved first and last residue. A D gene is named only where the DNA matches it firmly. Clone size is not always given. Where it is, it says once, few, many or a class for expanded clones.

J,V,size,D,CDR3,DNA
TRBJ1-1,TRBV7-6,-,-,CASSLVGGNTEAFF,TGTGCCAGCAGCTTAGTAGGGGGTAATACTGAAGCTTTCTTT
TRBJ1-1,TRBV4-1,few,-,CASSQDPMNTEAFF,TGCGCCAGCAGCCAAGATCCCATGAACACTGAAGCTTTCTTT
TRBJ2-5,TRBV19,once,TRBD1,CASSNPGQGAGETQYF,TGTGCCAGTAGCAACCCGGGACAGGGGGCTGGAGAGACCCAGTACTTC
TRBJ1-1,TRBV6-5,few,TRBD1,CASSYSGQLNTEAFF,TGTGCCAGCAGTTACTCGGGACAGTTGAACACTGAAGCTTTCTTT
TRBJ1-4,TRBV5-4,-,TRBD1,CASSLGQGAVSEKLFF,TGTGCCAGCAGCTTGGGACAGGGGGCAGTCAGTGAAAAACTGTTTTTT
TRBJ2-2,TRBV5-1,-,-,CASSLGQVSVTGELFF,TGCGCCAGCAGCTTGGGTCAGGTATCGGTCACCGGGGAGCTGTTTTTT
TRBJ2-7,TRBV6-1,few,-,CASNEDSRSEQYF,TGTGCCAGCAACGAGGACAGTCGCTCAGAGCAGTACTTC
TRBJ2-1,TRBV7-6,-,-,CASSLPAGQKQFF,TGTGCCAGCAGCTTACCGGCAGGACAGAAGCAGTTCTTC
TRBJ2-2,TRBV2,once,-,CASMGRTNTGELFF,TGTGCCAGCATGGGGAGAACGAACACCGGGGAGCTGTTTTTT
TRBJ2-5,TRBV13,-,TRBD2,CASSLGKGRENPETQYF,TGTGCCAGCAGCTTGGGGAAGGGGCGGGAGAACCCAGAGACCCAGTACTTC
TRBJ1-1,TRBV10-3,-,-,CAISESDRTTEAFF,TGTGCCATCAGTGAGTCGGACAGAACTACTGAAGCTTTCTTT
TRBJ2-7,TRBV7-9,-,-,CASSPPASSSYEQYF,TGTGCCAGCAGCCCCCCTGCTTCGAGCTCCTACGAGCAGTACTTC
TRBJ2-7,TRBV25-1,-,-,CASSEGRRSHEQYF,TGTGCCAGCAGTGAGGGCAGGAGGTCCCACGAGCAGTACTTC
TRBJ1-3,TRBV27,-,-,CASSSTASSGNTIYF,TGTGCCAGCAGTTCGACAGCAAGCTCTGGAAACACCATATATTTT
TRBJ2-1,TRBV25-1,-,TRBD2,CASSELSGGPPYNEQFF,TGTGCCAGCAGTGAATTAAGCGGGGGCCCACCCTACAATGAGCAGTTCTTC
TRBJ1-5,TRBV6-6,-,TRBD1,CASSTGGRNQPQHF,TGTGCCAGCAGCACAGGGGGACGCAATCAGCCCCAGCATTTT
TRBJ1-1,TRBV7-8,-,TRBD1,CASSHDRVVTEAFF,TGTGCCAGCAGCCACGACAGGGTGGTCACTGAAGCTTTCTTT
TRBJ1-4,TRBV6-1,-,TRBD1,CASSRDRDNEKLFF,TGTGCCAGCAGTCGTGACAGGGACAATGAAAAACTGTTTTTT
TRBJ1-1,TRBV10-3,-,-,CAIFNRENTEAFF,TGTGCCATCTTTAATCGGGAGAACACTGAAGCTTTCTTT
TRBJ2-1,TRBV12-5,-,TRBD1,CASGLPRGGQGVYEQFF,TGTGCTAGTGGTTTGCCCCGGGGGGGACAGGGGGTCTATGAGCAGTTCTTC
TRBJ1-1,TRBV6-5,-,-,CASSYGRAAFF,TGTGCCAGCAGTTACGGCAGGGCAGCTTTCTTT
TRBJ2-1,TRBV11-2,-,-,CASSSPRGSYNEQFF,TGTGCCAGCAGCTCGCCTAGGGGCTCCTACAATGAGCAGTTCTTC
TRBJ2-7,TRBV15,few,TRBD2,CATSNKREGIYEQYF,TGTGCCACCAGCAACAAGCGGGAGGGCATCTACGAGCAGTACTTC
TRBJ2-6,TRBV18,-,-,CASSPQGMGSGANVLTF,TGTGCCAGCTCACCACAGGGGATGGGCTCTGGGGCCAACGTCCTGACTTTC
TRBJ1-1,TRBV5-4,-,-,CASSPPLGGNTEAFF,TGTGCCAGCAGCCCCCCATTAGGGGGAAACACTGAAGCTTTCTTT
TRBJ1-1,TRBV25-1,few,-,CASGRRTEAFF,TGTGCATCCGGGAGGAGAACTGAAGCTTTCTTT
TRBJ1-2,TRBV30,-,-,CAWSAGGYGYTF,TGTGCCTGGAGCGCCGGGGGCTATGGCTACACCTTC
TRBJ2-7,TRBV6-1,-,-,CASRRTERVSYEQYF,TGTGCCAGCAGGAGGACAGAGAGAGTTTCCTACGAGCAGTACTTC
TRBJ1-2,TRBV11-2,-,TRBD1,CASSIGQGYGYTF,TGTGCCAGCAGCATAGGACAGGGCTATGGCTACACCTTC
TRBJ2-1,TRBV7-2,few,-,CASSTRILGSLLYEQFF,TGTGCCAGCAGCACCCGGATTTTGGGGAGTCTGCTCTATGAGCAGTTCTTC
TRBJ2-3,TRBV6-4,-,-,CASRADSTTDTQYF,TGTGCCAGCCGGGCAGACAGCACCACAGATACGCAGTATTTT
TRBJ1-1,TRBV7-9,-,TRBD1,CASSSNRRTGGENTEAFF,TGTGCCAGCAGCTCAAATCGTCGGACAGGGGGCGAAAACACTGAAGCTTTCTTT
TRBJ2-7,TRBV28,-,-,CASSFTIPGVDDEQYF,TGTGCCAGCAGTTTTACGATACCGGGGGTCGACGACGAGCAGTACTTC
TRBJ1-1,TRBV6-1,-,TRBD1,CASSETGLNTEAFF,TGTGCCAGCAGTGAGACAGGGCTGAACACTGAAGCTTTCTTT
TRBJ1-3,TRBV5-1,-,TRBD1,CASSWDSSGNTIYF,TGCGCCAGCAGCTGGGACAGCTCTGGAAACACCATATATTTT
TRBJ2-5,TRBV29-1,once,TRBD1,CSVSLSGTAETQYF,TGCAGCGTAAGTCTGTCCGGGACAGCGGAGACCCAGTACTTC
TRBJ1-2,TRBV30,-,TRBD1,CAWGQGNGYTF,TGTGCCTGGGGACAGGGGAATGGCTACACCTTC
TRBJ2-3,TRBV6-1,-,-,CASSEAFVDTQYF,TGTGCCAGCAGTGAAGCTTTCGTGGATACGCAGTATTTT
TRBJ2-2,TRBV27,-,TRBD1,CASSRGQGASGELFF,TGTGCCAGCAGCCGAGGACAGGGGGCGAGCGGGGAGCTGTTTTTT
TRBJ2-7,TRBV7-2,-,TRBD2,CASRRPGLAGEAYEQYF,TGTGCCAGCAGACGCCCGGGACTAGCGGGAGAAGCCTACGAGCAGTACTTC
TRBJ2-1,TRBV30,-,TRBD2,CAWSLGLASHEQFF,TGTGCCTGGAGTTTAGGACTAGCGTCCCATGAGCAGTTCTTC
TRBJ2-1,TRBV6-5,-,-,CASSYGFQGHYNEQFF,TGTGCCAGCAGTTATGGTTTCCAGGGCCACTACAATGAGCAGTTCTTC
TRBJ1-1,TRBV5-6,-,-,CASSLGAGAPWEAFF,TGTGCCAGCAGCTTGGGGGCAGGGGCTCCCTGGGAAGCTTTCTTT
TRBJ2-3,TRBV5-4,once,-,CASSLDADRRTDTQYF,TGTGCCAGCAGCTTGGATGCCGACAGGCGGACAGATACGCAGTATTTT
TRBJ2-7,TRBV19,-,TRBD1,CASSSGTGESYEQYF,TGTGCCAGTAGTTCCGGGACAGGGGAGTCCTACGAGCAGTACTTC
TRBJ2-3,TRBV6-5,-,-,CASSTLGDTQYF,TGTGCCAGCAGTACGCTAGGAGATACGCAGTATTTT
TRBJ2-3,TRBV7-9,-,-,CASSLARTEKGLDTQYF,TGTGCCAGCAGCTTAGCTAGGACAGAAAAAGGATTAGATACGCAGTATTTT
TRBJ1-6,TRBV12-5,-,TRBD1,CASGRDRESYNSPLHF,TGTGCTAGTGGTAGGGACAGGGAATCCTATAATTCACCCCTCCACTTT
TRBJ1-2,TRBV4-2,-,TRBD1,CASSQGTGSGYTF,TGTGCCAGCAGCCAGGGGACAGGGAGTGGCTACACCTTC
TRBJ2-1,TRBV29-1,-,-,CSVDGEANEQFF,TGCAGCGTTGACGGGGAGGCGAATGAGCAGTTCTTC
TRBJ2-1,TRBV7-9,once,-,CASVEAPANEQFF,TGTGCCAGCGTCGAGGCCCCCGCCAATGAGCAGTTCTTC
TRBJ1-1,TRBV10-3,once,-,CASRAFDRQNTEAFF,TGTGCCTCCCGTGCCTTTGACAGGCAGAACACTGAAGCTTTCTTT
TRBJ2-4,TRBV5-1,-,TRBD1,CASSRYGDRAQNIQYF,TGCGCCAGCAGCCGATACGGGGACAGGGCCCAAAACATTCAGTACTTC
TRBJ2-7,TRBV5-6,-,TRBD1,CASSLGTGAYEQYF,TGTGCCAGCAGCTTAGGGACAGGGGCCTACGAGCAGTACTTC
TRBJ1-2,TRBV7-2,once,TRBD1,CASSLGWDRGTHGYTF,TGTGCCAGCAGCTTAGGTTGGGACAGGGGAACCCATGGCTACACCTTC
TRBJ2-1,TRBV7-9,-,-,CASSLPTGLIGNEQFF,TGTGCCAGCAGCTTACCCACAGGGTTAATTGGGAATGAGCAGTTCTTC
TRBJ1-2,TRBV25-1,-,TRBD1,CASSGQPGQGRHGYTF,TGTGCCAGCAGTGGACAACCGGGACAGGGGAGGCATGGCTACACCTTC